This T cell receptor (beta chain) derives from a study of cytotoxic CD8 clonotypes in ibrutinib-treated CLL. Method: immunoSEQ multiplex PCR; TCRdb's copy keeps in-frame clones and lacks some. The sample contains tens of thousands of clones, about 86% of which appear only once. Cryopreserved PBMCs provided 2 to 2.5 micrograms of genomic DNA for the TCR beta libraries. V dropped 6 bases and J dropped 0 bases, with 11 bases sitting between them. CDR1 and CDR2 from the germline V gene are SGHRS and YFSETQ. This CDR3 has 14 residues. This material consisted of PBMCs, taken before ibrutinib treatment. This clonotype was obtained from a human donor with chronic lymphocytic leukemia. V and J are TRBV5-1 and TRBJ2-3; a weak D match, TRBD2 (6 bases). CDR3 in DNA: TGCGCCAGCACGGGACTTCTTAGCACAGATACGCAGTATTTT. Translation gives CASTGLLSTDTQYF.